This passage covers 10 T cell receptor beta chains from one sample sequenced in a study of cytomegalovirus exposure and HLA in healthy donors. The PCR contained 60 Vbeta and 13 Jbeta primers. The method was immunoSEQ multiplex PCR; TCRdb's version includes in-frame clones alone and lacks a portion of them. Of around 130,000 clones listed, over 75% are singletons. The sample was PBMCs. All receptors come from a man in his forties in good health and CMV-seronegative.

In DNA form, the CDR3 reads TGTGCCAGCAGTTCCGGGACAGGGGGCTGGGAGCAGTACTTC. Translated: CASSSGTGGWEQYF. This sequence joins TRBV6-5 and TRBJ2-7; 12 bases map to TRBD1. CDR1 and CDR2 (germline): MNHEY, SVGAGI. This CDR3 has 14 residues. J was trimmed by 7 bases and V by 4 bases; bases with no gene match: 5.

This chain links TRBV7-8 with TRBJ2-7; the D gene is possibly TRBD2 (7 bases). Germline CDR1 is SGHVS and CDR2 is FQNEAQ. The CDR3 has 11 amino acids. The V end was cut by 8 bases, the J end by 12 bases, with 17 bases between. The CDR3 is CASARGAESYF. The DNA of the CDR3 is TGTGCCAGCGCTCGGGGGGCAGAGTCGTACTTC.

The CDR3 loop reads CAWSVGQPFYEQYF. In DNA, the CDR3 is TGTGCCTGGAGTGTCGGACAGCCATTTTACGAGCAGTACTTC. The chain links TRBV30 to TRBJ2-7, with a possible D match to TRBD1 (6 bases). The V end was cut by 0 bases, the J end by 4 bases, with 13 bases between. The CDR3 is 14 residues long. Germline V gives CDR1 GTSNPN, CDR2 SVGIG (reference sequence). Full variable domain (rest looked up from reference TRBV30 and TRBJ2-7): SQTIHQWPATLVQPVGSPLSLECTVEGTSNPNLYWYRQAAGRGLQLLFYSVGIGQISSEVPQNLSASRPQDRQFILSSKKLLLSDSGFYLCAWSVGQPFYEQYFGPGTRLTVT.

This CDR3 reads CASSLRDRIAGHEKLFF. The DNA of the CDR3 is TGTGCCAGCAGCTTGCGAGACAGAATCGCCGGCCATGAAAAACTGTTTTTT. V usage is TRBV5-4 and J usage is TRBJ1-4, with D possibly being TRBD1 (5 bases). Germline V lookup: CDR1 SGHNT, CDR2 YYREEE (reference sequence). The V and J ends lost 1 base and 6 bases respectively, with 19 bases between them. The CDR3 totals 17 residues.

This clone appeared a few times. The V call is TRBV28, the J call TRBJ2-3, with a possible D match to TRBD2 (6 bases). The V gene lost 6 bases and the J gene lost 3 bases, with 16 bases spanning the gap. This CDR3 contains 15 residues. The V gene's germline CDR1 is MDHEN and CDR2 SYDVKM. The CDR3 is CASSRRRGWTDTQYF. Written as DNA, the CDR3 is TGTGCCAGCAGCCGCAGGCGGGGTTGGACAGATACGCAGTATTTT.

The chain carries TRBV6-5 and TRBJ1-2; D call uncertain. CDR3 length equals 13 residues. Looked up from germline, CDR1 is MNHEY and CDR2 is SVGAGI. Deletions cut 11 bases from V and 1 base from J, with 14 bases between. CDR3 coding DNA: TGTGCCTGCGGGGAAGGACTTAACTATGGCTACACCTTC. The encoded protein is CACGEGLNYGYTF.

The chain couples TRBV6-6 to TRBJ1-2, with TRBD1 identical over 7 bases. The CDR3 totals 13 residues. J gave up 4 bases and V 11 bases, and 10 bases lay outside the gene matches. Germline V gives CDR1 MNHNY, CDR2 SVGAGI (reference sequence). In nucleotides, the CDR3 is TGTGCCGGCGATAGAGGGGGCAGCTATGGCTACACCTTC. This sequence encodes CAGDRGGSYGYTF.

This clone was seen only a few times. This specimen includes other DNA sequences encoding the same CDR3. The rearrangement links TRBV5-1 to TRBJ1-1, with D unresolved. CDR1 is SGHRS and CDR2 is YFSETQ in the germline V gene. V was cut by 4 bases and J by 3 bases, with 4 bases left in between. The length of the CDR3 is 11 residues. The CDR3 DNA reads TGCGCCAGCAGCCTCGACACTGAAGCTTTCTTT. Protein sequence: CASSLDTEAFF.

The chain has TRBV7-2 and TRBJ2-5, with D possibly matching TRBD1 (6 bases). V was cut by 5 bases and J by 2 bases, with 9 bases left in between. The CDR3 extends over 13 amino acids. Germline V gene data show CDR1 as SGHTA and CDR2 as FQGNSA. The CDR3 is CASSPGQQETQYF. For the CDR3, the DNA is TGTGCCAGCAGCCCCGGACAGCAAGAGACCCAGTACTTC.

This clone was counted once. The V and J genes are TRBV13 and TRBJ2-5; 9 positions agree with TRBD1. The germline V gene has CDR1 PRHDT and CDR2 FYEKMQ (reference sequence). The ends lost 5 bases at V and 5 bases at J; junction bases unmatched: 6. The CDR3 is 14 residues long. The CDR3 DNA follows: TGTGCCAGCAGCCGGACAGGGGTAGGGGAGACCCAGTACTTC. Its protein is CASSRTGVGETQYF.